This T cell receptor beta chain comes out of a study of post-analysis software for immune sequencing data. Study overall: Courses of disease covered relapsing-remitting, secondary progressive and progressive-relapsing multiple sclerosis.

The V gene lost 4 bases and the J gene lost 4 bases, with 11 bases spanning the gap. In germline, CDR1 is LNHNV, CDR2 YYDKDF (reference sequence). The CDR3 runs 14 residues. As concerns this clonotype: Antigen specificity is unknown. This CDR3 is missing its conserved last phenylalanine or tryptophan, likely due to a read error.

Study-wide results and caveats: Controls significantly exceeded multiple sclerosis patients in normalized Chao1 diversity. Five or six TRBV segments (TRBV5-6, TRBV5-1 and TRBV20-1 among them) occurred more frequently in patients than in controls.

Unique molecular identifiers featured in each of the TCR beta cDNA libraries. TCRdb reanalysed the PCR reads using MiXCR and keeps one entry per CDR3 protein. The sample contains about 540,000 distinct CDR3 sequences, approximately 34% of which appear only once. Material for sequencing was blood. This sequence was found in a girl aged 2 to 17 with multiple sclerosis. The chain recombines TRBV15 with TRBJ1-5; possibly TRBD1 for D (6 bases). CDR3 nucleotides: TGTGCCACCAGCATACAGGGAGCTAATCAGCCCCAGCATTGT. Translation: CATSIQGANQPQHC.